This T cell receptor (beta chain) was sequenced for a study of shared T cell receptors in the human thymus. The V and J ends lost 0 bases and 7 bases, in that order; junction bases with no gene match: 12. Germline V gene lookup returns CDR1 LGHNA and CDR2 YSLEER. The CDR3 consists of 18 residues. TCRdb's table, derived via immunoSEQ multiplex PCR, lists solely in-frame clones and lacks some. The profile shows about 610,000 clones, 85% to 90% of them singletons. This same sample was also taken into another study, of human thymus T cells.

This chain uses TRBV4-3 with TRBJ2-2, with 9 bases aligning to TRBD2. The material sequenced was thymocytes. The sequence derives from a boy in the first two years of life with a congenital heart defect. This CDR3 is CASSQDLLAGKRDGELFF. The CDR3 DNA reads TGCGCCAGCAGCCAAGATTTGCTAGCGGGAAAGAGGGACGGGGAGCTGTTTTTT.